This T cell receptor beta chain emerged from a study of PD-1 blockade in mismatch repair-deficient tumors. In the study overall: All were previously treated, progressing patients with 11 to 13 mismatch repair-deficient cancer types.

Broader study findings: Rapid post-treatment expansion, then contraction, generally preceding radiologic response, marked tumor-resident clones.

All patients were mismatch repair deficient, assessed by either PCR or immunohistochemistry. About this clone itself: The antigen remains unidentified. This sample includes further DNA sequences coding for the same CDR3.

Assay: immunoSEQ multiplex PCR; the TCRdb copy retains only in-frame clones and omits some. The table shows 15,000 to 25,000 clones, with 82% occurring only once. After removal of 6 bases from V and 0 bases from J, the junction contained 4 bases not matched to a gene. Germline V lookup: CDR1 KGHSH, CDR2 LQKENI. The CDR3 is 14 residues long. The sequencing used PBMCs, collected 52 weeks after starting pembrolizumab. The J gene is TRBJ1-1, the V gene TRBV18, with 7 nucleotides matching TRBD1. The clonotype comes from an adult with mismatch repair-deficient cancer. CDR3 protein: CASSAGTVNTEAFF. CDR3 nucleotides: TGTGCCAGCTCCGCCGGGACAGTGAACACTGAAGCTTTCTTT.